The 9 T cell receptor beta chains below come from one sample, sequenced in a study of vaccination and CD4 T cells after COVID-19. The treatment denotes: roughly 11-day PBMC culture with coronavirus spike peptide pools or control peptides (ViraFEST assay). These receptors are not linked to any known antigen. Once obtained from cultured CD4+ T cells, the DNA was sequenced using the Oncomine TCR Beta short-read assay. TCRdb analysed the PCR reads with MiXCR anew, one entry per CDR3 protein. Altogether around 18,000 distinct CDR3 sequences are present, around two fifths being singletons, with the ten largest covering approximately 13%. Sequencing was performed on CD4+ T cells from blood, cultured in vitro. These receptors were collected from a human donor who had recovered from COVID-19.

The CDR3 bases are TGTGCCAGCAGCCTGAGCCTAGGTCTCCAAGAGACCCAGTACTTC. It specifies CASSLSLGLQETQYF. This chain uses TRBV7-2 with TRBJ2-5; D is uncertain. The CDR3 has 15 amino acids. Germline loops: CDR1 SGHTA, CDR2 FQGNSA. Trimming took off 5 bases at V and 1 base at J, with 14 bases between the two ends.

The chain links TRBV7-9 to TRBJ1-6; D ambiguous. Germline V lookup: CDR1 SEHNR, CDR2 FQNEAQ (reference sequence). V was cut by 0 bases and J by 5 bases, with 5 bases left in between. The length of the CDR3 is 14 residues. The CDR3: CASSLAPDNSPLHF. CDR3 sequence (DNA): TGTGCCAGCAGCTTAGCCCCGGATAATTCACCCCTCCACTTT.

DNA of the CDR3: TGTGCCAGCAGTGTTGAAGCGGGGGGTACCGGGGAGCTGTTTTTT. This gives the protein CASSVEAGGTGELFF. The genes are TRBV2 and TRBJ2-2; 9 bases fit TRBD2. This CDR3 has 15 residues. Looked up from germline, CDR1 is SNHLY and CDR2 is FYNNEI. V shed 4 bases, J shed 5 bases, and the junction held 5 bases outside the gene matches.

This chain joins TRBV2 and TRBJ1-1; D remains unclear. This CDR3 has 11 amino acids. Germline values: CDR1 SNHLY, CDR2 FYNNEI. Trimming removed 7 bases from V and 3 bases from J, with 6 bases in between. CDR3: CASTGHTEAFF. The CDR3, as DNA: TGTGCCAGCACAGGTCACACTGAAGCTTTCTTT.

In its sample, this clonotype was seen a few times. V is TRBV20-1 and J is TRBJ1-2; tentatively, D is TRBD1 (6 bases). Looked up from germline, CDR1 is DFQATT and CDR2 is SNEGSKA (reference sequence). The V gene lost 4 bases and the J gene lost 7 bases, with 16 bases spanning the gap. The CDR3 is 13 residues long. CDR3 nucleotides: TGCAGTGCTACACACCGGGGGGCAGGTGGCTACACCTTC. It yields the protein CSATHRGAGGYTF.

This clonotype was seen more than once but under ten times. The chain links TRBV20-1 to TRBJ2-7; D not certain. V shed 3 bases and J shed 4 bases, with 4 bases lying between them. The CDR3 is made up of 10 amino acids. Germline CDR1 DFQATT, CDR2 SNEGSKA (reference sequence). CDR3 amino acids: CSASLYEQYF. DNA for the CDR3: TGCAGTGCTAGTTTATACGAGCAGTACTTC.

By frequency in the sample, this clonotype is medium-sized. The chain recombines TRBV20-1 with TRBJ1-5; tentatively, D is TRBD1 (5 bases). V was pared by 1 base and J by 5 bases, with 9 bases between. The CDR3 totals 13 residues. Germline CDR1 and CDR2: DFQATT and SNEGSKA (reference sequence). The CDR3 here is CSARGQQYQPQHF. CDR3 DNA: TGCAGTGCTAGAGGACAGCAATATCAGCCCCAGCATTTT.

This chain uses TRBV20-1 with TRBJ2-5, with D unclear. The CDR3 is made up of 9 amino acids. Germline values: CDR1 DFQATT, CDR2 SNEGSKA (reference sequence). The CDR3 sequence is CRSGETQYF. In DNA, the CDR3 is TGCAGGAGTGGGGAGACCCAGTACTTC.

This clonotype has a handful of counts. This chain's CDR3 is CSASGPILFEDTQYF. The CDR3 DNA reads TGCAGTGCTAGTGGCCCGATACTCTTCGAAGATACGCAGTATTTT. The rearrangement links TRBV20-1 to TRBJ2-3; D ambiguous. V was pared by 3 bases and J by 5 bases, with 18 bases between. CDR3 size: 15 residues. From germline, CDR1 is DFQATT and CDR2 SNEGSKA (reference sequence).